The T cell receptor beta chain under discussion was sequenced for a study of CD8+CD57+ T cells in acquired aplastic anemia. Background on the study: DNA from sorted CD4+ and CD8+ cells averaged around 3.2 ug.

The study, taken as a whole, reports: The same twenty-nine CD8+ CDR3 sequences occurred in patients and in controls.

About this clonotype itself: Its antigen is not identified.

Germline V gene sequence: CDR1 SGHVS, CDR2 FQNEAQ. Trimming took 1 base from V and 3 from J, leaving 10 bases between them. This CDR3 is 14 amino acids long. Profiling of TCR beta VDJ combinations and CDR3 sequences used genomic DNA as template. TCRdb itself ran the reads through MiXCR, one entry per CDR3 protein. The table records 310,000 or so distinct CDR3 sequences, about three fifths of them present only once. It was patients with CD8+CD57+ cell expansion by flow cytometry who were chosen for sequencing. The cohort consisted entirely of patients having severe acquired aplastic anemia. Therapy had not been given to patients before blood sampling.

The sequence derives from a human donor with aplastic anemia. The V and J genes are TRBV7-8 and TRBJ2-7; D is possibly TRBD1 or TRBD2 (6 bases each). Sequenced: sorted CD4+, CD8+, or CD8+CD57+ T cells (not recorded which) from PBMCs. CDR3 protein: CASSLEGGLYEQYF. The CDR3 nucleotides are TGTGCCAGCAGCTTAGAAGGGGGGCTCTACGAGCAGTACTTC.